This is a list of T cell receptor beta chains from one sample in a study of cytomegalovirus exposure and HLA in healthy donors. Clones were sequenced by immunoSEQ multiplex PCR, and TCRdb holds only the in-frame ones, with some missing. The sample has 150,000 to 200,000 clones; 75% to 80% are singletons. Sequencing was carried out using PBMCs. Receptors were obtained from a woman aged 45-60 years in good health and CMV-seropositive. Both conserved end residues are part of each CDR3. A D gene is named only where the DNA matches it firmly. Clone size, where shown, is once, few, many, or a class for clones that have expanded.

CDR3 protein	CDR3 DNA	clone size	V gene	D gene	J gene
CASSLPSGGAWETQYF	TGTGCCAGCAGCTTACCTAGCGGGGGGGCCTGGGAGACCCAGTACTTC	-	TRBV5-6	TRBD2	TRBJ2-5
CASSVDPGGNGYTF	TGTGCCAGCAGCGTAGACCCAGGGGGCAATGGCTACACCTTC	-	TRBV9	TRBD1	TRBJ1-2
CASSFYSYNEQFF	TGTGCCAGCAGCTTCTACAGTTACAATGAGCAGTTCTTC	once	TRBV7-2	-	TRBJ2-1
CASSSGSTGELFF	TGTGCCAGCAGTTCTGGGAGCACCGGGGAGCTGTTTTTT	-	TRBV28	-	TRBJ2-2
CASSLSTQETQYF	TGTGCCAGCAGCTTAAGTACTCAAGAGACCCAGTACTTC	-	TRBV7-2	-	TRBJ2-5
CASSGTRGTGELFF	TGTGCCAGCAGCGGGACAAGGGGCACCGGGGAGCTGTTTTTT	-	TRBV7-9	-	TRBJ2-2
CASRSTRGGSEKLFF	TGTGCCAGCAGATCCACTCGGGGGGGTAGTGAAAAACTGTTTTTT	once	TRBV28	-	TRBJ1-4
CASTSGSYEQYF	TGTGCCAGCACTAGCGGCTCATACGAGCAGTACTTC	-	TRBV6-1	TRBD2	TRBJ2-7
CASSLAPTGGRETQYF	TGTGCCAGCAGCCTCGCCCCCACAGGGGGGAGAGAGACCCAGTACTTC	-	TRBV9	TRBD1	TRBJ2-5
CASKQGIPGYGYTF	TGTGCCAGCAAACAGGGCATACCGGGGTATGGCTACACCTTC	-	TRBV2	-	TRBJ1-2
CASSLAMGRGRWQQKAGELFF	TGTGCCAGCAGCTTAGCGATGGGGCGGGGTCGGTGGCAACAAAAGGCCGGGGAGCTGTTTTTT	-	TRBV7-8	-	TRBJ2-2
CASSFGTTSTDTQYF	TGTGCCAGCAGCTTCGGGACAACCAGCACAGATACGCAGTATTTT	-	TRBV9	-	TRBJ2-3
CASSDLTGNTEAFF	TGTGCCAGCAGTGATTTGACAGGGAACACTGAAGCTTTCTTT	-	TRBV2	-	TRBJ1-1
CASSPDRGQGYEQYF	TGTGCCAGCAGTCCGGACAGGGGGCAGGGATACGAGCAGTACTTC	-	TRBV7-2	TRBD1	TRBJ2-7
CAISESVSEVNTEAFF	TGTGCCATCAGTGAGAGTGTATCCGAGGTGAACACTGAAGCTTTCTTT	-	TRBV10-3	-	TRBJ1-1
CATLGQGYTEAFF	TGTGCCACCCTGGGACAGGGATACACTGAAGCTTTCTTT	-	TRBV6-1	TRBD1	TRBJ1-1
CASSLGSTGGYTPLHF	TGTGCCAGCAGCTTGGGGTCGACAGGGGGTTATACACCCCTCCACTTT	few	TRBV5-4	TRBD1	TRBJ1-6
CASREGSRGSVYGYTF	TGCGCCAGTAGAGAGGGGTCCAGGGGGTCAGTCTATGGCTACACCTTC	-	TRBV4-3	TRBD1	TRBJ1-2